The entry below gives a single T cell receptor (beta chain) sequence along with its context. Its matching antigen is unknown. This specimen belongs to a study of cytomegalovirus exposure and HLA in healthy donors. Study-level findings and limits: Exclusion applied to some V segments, including TRBV6-2 and TRBV6-3, as they were indistinguishable. The study labeled fewer than 200 TCR beta chains cytomegalovirus-associated.

The PCR made use of 60 Vbeta and 13 Jbeta primers. Generated by immunoSEQ multiplex PCR, the TCRdb table keeps only in-frame clones and is missing some. Of about 160,000 clones listed, 55% to 70% were seen once; the top ten hold around 7.1%. The V gene's germline CDR1 is SNHLY and CDR2 FYNNEI. Trimming took 6 bases from V and 8 from J, leaving 13 bases between them. This CDR3 spans 13 amino acids. The origin of this receptor is a woman aged 55-70 years in good health and CMV-seropositive. Material for sequencing was PBMCs. The chain is built from TRBV2 and TRBJ1-4; no reliable D call. Written as DNA, the CDR3 is TGTGCCAGCAGACCGTTAGCAATGGAAAAACTGTTTTTT. It encodes CASRPLAMEKLFF.